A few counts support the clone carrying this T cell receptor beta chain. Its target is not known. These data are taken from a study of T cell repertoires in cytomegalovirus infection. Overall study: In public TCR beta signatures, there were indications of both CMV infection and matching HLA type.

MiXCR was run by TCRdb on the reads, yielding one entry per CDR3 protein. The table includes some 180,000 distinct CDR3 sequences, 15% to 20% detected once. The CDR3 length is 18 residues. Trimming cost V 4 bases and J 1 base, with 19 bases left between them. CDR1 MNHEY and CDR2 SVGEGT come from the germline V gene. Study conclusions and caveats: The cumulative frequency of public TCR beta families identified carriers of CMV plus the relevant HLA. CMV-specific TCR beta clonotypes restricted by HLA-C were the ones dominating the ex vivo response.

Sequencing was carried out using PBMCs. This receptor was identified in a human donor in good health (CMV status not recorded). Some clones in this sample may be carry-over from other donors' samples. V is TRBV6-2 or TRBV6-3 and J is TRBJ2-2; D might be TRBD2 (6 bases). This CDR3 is CASSSGLGGSGNTGELFF. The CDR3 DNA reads TGTGCCAGCAGTTCCGGGCTCGGGGGTAGCGGGAACACCGGGGAGCTGTTTTTT.